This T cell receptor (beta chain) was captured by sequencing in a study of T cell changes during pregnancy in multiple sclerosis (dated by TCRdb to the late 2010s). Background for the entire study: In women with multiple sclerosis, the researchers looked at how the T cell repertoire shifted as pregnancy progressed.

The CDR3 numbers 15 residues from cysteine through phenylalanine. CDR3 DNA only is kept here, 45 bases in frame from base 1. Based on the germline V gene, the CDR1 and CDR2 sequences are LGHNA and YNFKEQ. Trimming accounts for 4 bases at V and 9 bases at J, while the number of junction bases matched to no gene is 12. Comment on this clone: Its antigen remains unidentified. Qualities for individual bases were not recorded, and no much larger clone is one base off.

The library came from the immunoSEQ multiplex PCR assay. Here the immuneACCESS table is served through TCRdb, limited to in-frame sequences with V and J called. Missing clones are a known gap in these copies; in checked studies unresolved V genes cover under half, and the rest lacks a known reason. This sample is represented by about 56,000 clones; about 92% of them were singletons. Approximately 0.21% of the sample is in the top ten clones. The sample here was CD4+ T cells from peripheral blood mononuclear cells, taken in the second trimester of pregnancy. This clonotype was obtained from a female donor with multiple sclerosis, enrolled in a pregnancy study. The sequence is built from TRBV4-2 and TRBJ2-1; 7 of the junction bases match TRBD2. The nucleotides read TGTGCCAGCAGCCCCCCGGGCGGGAGCCCCAGTGAGCAGTTCTTC. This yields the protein CASSPPGGSPSEQFF.